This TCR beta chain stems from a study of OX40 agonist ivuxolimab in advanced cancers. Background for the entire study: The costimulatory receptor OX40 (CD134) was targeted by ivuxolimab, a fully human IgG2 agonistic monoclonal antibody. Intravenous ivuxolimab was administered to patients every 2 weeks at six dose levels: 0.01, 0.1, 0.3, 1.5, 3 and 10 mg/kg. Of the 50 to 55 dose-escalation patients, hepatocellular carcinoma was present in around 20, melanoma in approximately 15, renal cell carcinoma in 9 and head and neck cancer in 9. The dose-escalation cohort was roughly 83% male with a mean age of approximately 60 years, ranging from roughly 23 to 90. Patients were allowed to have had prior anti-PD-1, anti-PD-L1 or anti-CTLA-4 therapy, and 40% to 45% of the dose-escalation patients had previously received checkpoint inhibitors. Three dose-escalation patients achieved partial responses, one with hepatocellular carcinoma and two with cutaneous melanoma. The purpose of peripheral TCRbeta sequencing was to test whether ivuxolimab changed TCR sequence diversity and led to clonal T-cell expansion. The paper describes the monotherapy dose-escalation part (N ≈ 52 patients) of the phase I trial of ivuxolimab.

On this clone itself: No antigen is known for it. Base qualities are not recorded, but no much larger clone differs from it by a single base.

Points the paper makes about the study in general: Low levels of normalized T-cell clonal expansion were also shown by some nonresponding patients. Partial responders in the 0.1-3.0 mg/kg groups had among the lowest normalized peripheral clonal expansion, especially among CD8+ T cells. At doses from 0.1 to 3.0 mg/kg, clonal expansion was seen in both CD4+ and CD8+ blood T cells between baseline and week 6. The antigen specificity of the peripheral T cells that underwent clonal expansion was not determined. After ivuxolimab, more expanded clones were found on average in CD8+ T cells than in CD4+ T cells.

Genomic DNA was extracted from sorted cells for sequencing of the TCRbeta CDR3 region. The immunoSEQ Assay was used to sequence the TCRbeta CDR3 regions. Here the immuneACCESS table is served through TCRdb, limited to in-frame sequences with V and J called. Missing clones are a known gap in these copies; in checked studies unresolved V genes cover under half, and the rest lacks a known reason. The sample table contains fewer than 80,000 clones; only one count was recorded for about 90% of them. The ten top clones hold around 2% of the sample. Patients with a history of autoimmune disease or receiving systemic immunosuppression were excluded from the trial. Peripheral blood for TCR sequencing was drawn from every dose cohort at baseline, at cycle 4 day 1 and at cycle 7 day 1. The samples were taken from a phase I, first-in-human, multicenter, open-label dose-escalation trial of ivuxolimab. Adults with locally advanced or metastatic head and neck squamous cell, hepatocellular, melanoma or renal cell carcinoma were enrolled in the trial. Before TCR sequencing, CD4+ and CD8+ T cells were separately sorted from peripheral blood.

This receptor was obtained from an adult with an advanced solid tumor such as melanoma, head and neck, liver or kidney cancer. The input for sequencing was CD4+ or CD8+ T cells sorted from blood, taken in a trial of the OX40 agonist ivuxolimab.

The CDR3 protein is CASSSGGTVVLDEQYF. The DNA sequence is as follows: TGTGCCAGCAGCTCAGGAGGGACGGTCGTTCTGGACGAGCAGTACTTC. The chain joins TRBV11-3 to TRBJ2-5; the D gene is perhaps TRBD2, from 6 matching bases. The DNA end favors TRBJ2-7, so the J call may be wrong. From cysteine to phenylalanine, the CDR3 is 16 amino acids long. CDR3 DNA only is kept here, 48 bases in frame from base 1. The CDR1 and CDR2 encoded by the germline V gene are SGHNT and YENEEA.